This TCR beta chain was recovered during a study of T-cell reconstitution after alpha-beta-depleted transplantation in children (dated by TCRdb to 2016 to 2018). For the study in its entirety: T-cell immune reconstitution after TCRalphabeta/CD19-depleted allogeneic hematopoietic cell transplantation in children was quantitatively tracked in the study by means of TCR repertoire profiling.

Cut back by 7 bases and 1 base, the V and J ends lie 13 bases apart. Taken from the germline V gene, the CDR1 and CDR2 loops are WSHSY and SAAADI. From its cysteine to its phenylalanine, the CDR3 spans 14 amino acids. This entry keeps only the CDR3 DNA: 42 bases, framed from base 1. The library relied on PCR. The instrument given in TCRdb is Illumina HiSeq 2500. Molecular barcoding was employed in the preparation of TCR libraries, with unique molecular identifiers being used to normalize TCRbeta repertoire quantification. The public sequencing data were trimmed at Q25 with fastp and processed into clonotypes with MiXCR by TCRdb, which kept only in-frame beta chains. When rows share a CDR3 protein, they turn into one entry using the most common DNA and genes. The sample has about 360,000 distinct CDR3 sequences on record, approximately 12% of them singletons. The ten top clones hold 3.5% to 4.5% of the sample.

This clonotype was observed a few times. Its target antigen remains unknown. No base qualities exist here, and no much larger clone lies one base off it. The chain uses TRBV10-2 and TRBJ1-1; too little of a D gene remains to name it. This sample comprised PBMCs, obtained from the stem cell graft. The receptor comes from a human donor who donated a stem cell graft to a child with Fanconi anemia. This receptor carries the CDR3 CASTEGRRNTEAFF. The nucleotides are TGCGCCAGCACGGAGGGCCGGAGGAACACTGAAGCTTTCTTT.